A selection of T cell receptor beta chains follows, all from one sample in a study of OX40 agonist ivuxolimab in advanced cancers. Using immunoSEQ multiplex PCR, the repertoire was profiled, and TCRdb retains in-frame clones only, with some absent. The repertoire holds about 54,000 clones, with roughly 81% as singletons. This specimen consisted of CD4+ or CD8+ T cells sorted from blood, obtained in a trial of the OX40 agonist ivuxolimab. These receptor sequences come from an adult with an advanced solid tumor such as melanoma, head and neck, liver or kidney cancer. CDR3s include the opening cysteine and the closing phenylalanine or tryptophan. D genes are given only for firm matches. Clone size appears in some rows only: once, few, many, or a class for an expanded clone.

clone_size	d_call	v_call	j_call	cdr3_aa	cdr3_nt
-	TRBD2	TRBV11-2	TRBJ2-2	CASSPRGELAAGELFF	TGTGCCAGCAGCCCTCGGGGGGAGCTAGCGGCCGGGGAGCTGTTTTTT
-	TRBD1	TRBV30	TRBJ1-2	CAWSVRSRGGGYGYTF	TGTGCCTGGAGTGTAAGATCCAGGGGGGGAGGCTATGGCTACACCTTC
-	-	TRBV18	TRBJ1-4	CASSPRGEGEKLFF	TGTGCCAGCTCACCAAGGGGAGAGGGAGAAAAACTGTTTTTT
-	-	TRBV6-1	TRBJ1-2	CASRVGPEGYTF	TGTGCCAGCAGGGTCGGGCCGGAAGGCTACACCTTC
once	TRBD2	TRBV6-1	TRBJ2-7	CASSEFTRGAGGRYEQYF	TGTGCCAGCAGCGAATTTACCCGCGGAGCGGGAGGACGGTACGAGCAGTACTTC
-	-	TRBV10-3	TRBJ1-5	CAIGGGTSKGQPQHF	TGTGCCATCGGGGGCGGCACCTCGAAAGGACAGCCCCAGCATTTT
-	TRBD2	TRBV10-3	TRBJ2-3	CALSGAFSTDTQYF	TGTGCCCTCAGCGGGGCCTTCTCCACAGATACGCAGTATTTT
-	TRBD1	TRBV25-1	TRBJ1-2	CASSGSGGGYTF	TGTGCCAGCAGTGGTTCAGGGGGAGGCTACACCTTC
-	-	TRBV29-1	TRBJ1-2	CSARRTQTGGYTF	TGCAGCGCCCGTAGGACCCAAACAGGAGGCTACACCTTC
-	-	TRBV30	TRBJ1-1	CAWRRWGRITEAFF	TGTGCCTGGAGGAGATGGGGGCGCATCACTGAAGCTTTCTTT
once	TRBD1	TRBV19	TRBJ2-7	CASSIRAGTGAYEQYF	TGTGCCAGTAGTATTCGCGCCGGGACAGGGGCCTACGAGCAGTACTTC
once	TRBD2	TRBV7-2	TRBJ2-7	CASSLSGGVYEQYF	TGTGCCAGCAGCTTATCCGGGGGGGTCTACGAGCAGTACTTC
-	-	TRBV19	TRBJ2-1	CASTLDSTRDEQFF	TGTGCCAGTACCCTGGACTCGACGAGGGATGAGCAGTTCTTC
-	TRBD2	TRBV5-1	TRBJ2-7	CASSYDLAGGSGYEQYF	TGCGCCAGCAGCTATGATCTAGCGGGAGGGAGCGGCTACGAGCAGTACTTC
-	-	TRBV27	TRBJ1-2	CASSLYGDGYTF	TGTGCCAGCAGTTTATATGGGGATGGCTACACCTTC
-	-	TRBV6-6	TRBJ1-1	CASSQSTTGGFTEAFF	TGTGCCAGCAGTCAAAGTACGACAGGTGGGTTCACTGAAGCTTTCTTT
-	-	TRBV29-1	TRBJ1-2	CSVDGYTF	TGCAGCGTTGACGGCTACACCTTC
-	-	TRBV6-5	TRBJ1-4	CASSYVGGNNEKLFF	TGTGCCAGCAGTTACGTTGGCGGAAATAATGAAAAACTGTTTTTT
few	-	TRBV6-4	TRBJ1-5	CASSEGPRQPQHF	TGTGCCAGCAGTGAAGGGCCAAGGCAGCCCCAGCATTTT
-	TRBD1	TRBV2	TRBJ2-5	CASSETGPESGTQYF	TGTGCCAGCAGTGAGACAGGGCCGGAATCAGGGACCCAGTACTTC
-	-	TRBV27	TRBJ2-1	CASSLNNEQFF	TGTGCCAGCAGTTTAAACAATGAGCAGTTCTTC
-	-	TRBV11-3	TRBJ2-1	CASSLEAGDSYNEQFF	TGTGCCAGCAGCTTGGAAGCGGGTGACTCCTACAATGAGCAGTTCTTC
once	TRBD1	TRBV7-2	TRBJ1-2	CASSFRPRSLTGAGSYTF	TGTGCCAGCAGCTTTAGGCCTAGGTCTTTGACAGGGGCTGGCAGCTACACCTTC
once	TRBD2	TRBV5-1	TRBJ2-1	CASSLTTSGTLLSYNEQFF	TGCGCCAGCAGCTTGACGACTAGCGGGACCCTTCTTTCCTACAATGAGCAGTTCTTC
once	-	TRBV5-1	TRBJ2-6	CASSLVAGGGPGANVLTF	TGCGCCAGCAGCTTGGTAGCCGGAGGGGGGCCTGGGGCCAACGTCCTGACTTTC
-	-	TRBV29-1	TRBJ1-2	CSVEDLVGGYTF	TGCAGCGTTGAAGATCTGGTCGGCGGCTACACCTTC
once	TRBD1	TRBV19	TRBJ1-2	CASSIQQGGDGYTF	TGTGCCAGTAGTATTCAACAGGGGGGCGATGGCTACACCTTC
-	-	TRBV19	TRBJ2-2	CATQVRRAGELFF	TGTGCCACCCAGGTTCGGCGTGCCGGGGAGCTGTTTTTT
-	TRBD2	TRBV5-4	TRBJ2-3	CASSLGLAGGEDTQYF	TGTGCCAGCAGCTTAGGACTAGCGGGAGGTGAAGATACGCAGTATTTT
once	-	TRBV27	TRBJ2-3	CASSSPDGRADTQYF	TGTGCCAGCAGTTCCCCTGACGGGCGGGCAGATACGCAGTATTTT
-	-	TRBV4-3	TRBJ1-1	CASSQGEDTEAFF	TGCGCCAGCAGCCAAGGGGAGGACACCGAAGCTTTCTTT
once	-	TRBV7-2	TRBJ2-4	CASSLGQRDIQYF	TGTGCCAGCAGCCTCGGACAGAGAGACATTCAGTACTTC
-	-	TRBV9	TRBJ1-2	CASSVTLDSSYGYTF	TGTGCCAGCAGCGTAACCCTGGACAGCTCCTACGGCTACACCTTC
-	-	TRBV19	TRBJ2-2	CASSWAGENTGELFF	TGTGCCAGTAGTTGGGCAGGGGAAAACACCGGGGAGCTGTTTTTT
-	TRBD2	TRBV5-4	TRBJ2-5	CASSATGGRVETQYF	TGTGCCAGCAGCGCGACTGGCGGGAGGGTGGAGACCCAGTACTTC
-	-	TRBV29-1	TRBJ2-1	CSVAEATYNEQFF	TGCAGCGTTGCGGAGGCGACCTACAATGAGCAGTTCTTC
-	TRBD1	TRBV11-3	TRBJ1-1	CASSSGTGGNTEAFF	TGTGCCAGCAGTTCCGGGACAGGGGGGAACACTGAAGCTTTCTTT
-	-	TRBV28	TRBJ2-3	CASSYSNLTSFTDTQYF	TGTGCCAGCAGTTACTCTAACCTGACATCCTTCACAGATACGCAGTATTTT